These T cell receptor beta chains were read from a single sample in a study of shared clonotypes between healthy human individuals. Repertoires were generated with immunoSEQ multiplex PCR, while TCRdb's copy carries only in-frame clones and drops some. Here the sample spans approximately 1.4 million clones, under 99% being singletons. The specimen sequenced was naive CD4+ T cells sorted from blood. The receptor set was obtained from a young man in good health. CDR3s include the opening cysteine and the closing phenylalanine or tryptophan. The D gene is left open where the match is weak. Only some rows state a clone size, as once, few, many or a class for expanded clones.

v_call: TRBV21-1
clone_size: .
j_call: TRBJ2-5
d_call: .
cdr3_nt: TGTGCCAGCTATAAGGACCAAGAGACCCAGTACTTC
cdr3_aa: CASYKDQETQYF

v_call: TRBV11-2
clone_size: once
j_call: TRBJ2-3
d_call: .
cdr3_nt: TGTGCCAGCAGCTTTGGGAGTACAGATACGCAGTATTTT
cdr3_aa: CASSFGSTDTQYF

v_call: TRBV5-1
clone_size: .
j_call: TRBJ2-2
d_call: .
cdr3_nt: TGCGCCAGCAGCGTGTGGGGTCAGCGAGCCTTAGACACCGGGGAGCTGTTTTTT
cdr3_aa: CASSVWGQRALDTGELFF

v_call: TRBV18
clone_size: .
j_call: TRBJ2-1
d_call: .
cdr3_nt: TGTGCCAGCTCACCAACTAGTCGTAATGAGCAGTTCTTC
cdr3_aa: CASSPTSRNEQFF

v_call: TRBV9
clone_size: once
j_call: TRBJ2-5
d_call: TRBD2
cdr3_nt: TGTGCCAGCAGCCCCAATAGCGGGAGTTGGGCAGAGACCCAGTACTTC
cdr3_aa: CASSPNSGSWAETQYF

v_call: TRBV18
clone_size: .
j_call: TRBJ2-7
d_call: TRBD1
cdr3_nt: TGTGCCAGCTCACCCAGAGGGGACAGACACGAGCAGTACTTC
cdr3_aa: CASSPRGDRHEQYF

v_call: TRBV7-2
clone_size: .
j_call: TRBJ1-1
d_call: .
cdr3_nt: TGTGCCAGCAGCTTAGGAGGGGGAGGGAACACTGAAGCTTTCTTT
cdr3_aa: CASSLGGGGNTEAFF

v_call: TRBV5-1
clone_size: .
j_call: TRBJ2-3
d_call: .
cdr3_nt: TGCGCCAGCAGCTTCCAGGGGCCCCCAGATACGCAGTATTTT
cdr3_aa: CASSFQGPPDTQYF

v_call: TRBV4-3
clone_size: .
j_call: TRBJ2-3
d_call: TRBD2
cdr3_nt: TGCGCCAGCAGCCAAGATGGACCGGGACTAGCGGGAGGTACGCAGTATTTT
cdr3_aa: CASSQDGPGLAGGTQYF

v_call: TRBV5-5
clone_size: .
j_call: TRBJ1-5
d_call: .
cdr3_nt: TGTGCCAGCAGCTTGGGAACTTATAGCAATCAGCCCCAGCATTTT
cdr3_aa: CASSLGTYSNQPQHF

v_call: TRBV6-5
clone_size: .
j_call: TRBJ1-1
d_call: .
cdr3_nt: TGTGCCAGCAGGTCGGGGGGCGGTGAAACTGAAGCTTTCTTT
cdr3_aa: CASRSGGGETEAFF

v_call: TRBV19
clone_size: .
j_call: TRBJ2-5
d_call: .
cdr3_nt: TGTGCCAGTAGTATTTTCGTGGCAGGGCCAGAGACCCAGTACTTC
cdr3_aa: CASSIFVAGPETQYF

v_call: TRBV18
clone_size: once
j_call: TRBJ2-3
d_call: TRBD1
cdr3_nt: TGTGCCAGCTCACCACTGGTCGGACAGGGGGTGGATACGCAGTATTTT
cdr3_aa: CASSPLVGQGVDTQYF

v_call: TRBV6-5
clone_size: .
j_call: TRBJ2-7
d_call: .
cdr3_nt: TGTGCCAGCAGTCACGACAGCTACGAGCAGTACTTC
cdr3_aa: CASSHDSYEQYF

v_call: TRBV4-1
clone_size: .
j_call: TRBJ2-2
d_call: TRBD2
cdr3_nt: TGCGCCAGCAGCCAAACCGGGACTAGCGGAACCGGGGAGCTGTTTTTT
cdr3_aa: CASSQTGTSGTGELFF

v_call: TRBV25-1
clone_size: .
j_call: TRBJ1-2
d_call: .
cdr3_nt: TGTGCCAGCAGTGAGTTACGGCACAATGGCTACACCTTC
cdr3_aa: CASSELRHNGYTF

v_call: TRBV18
clone_size: once
j_call: TRBJ1-5
d_call: .
cdr3_nt: TGTGCCAGCTCACCCGACCAGGGCACTTATAGCAATCAGCCCCAGCATTTT
cdr3_aa: CASSPDQGTYSNQPQHF

v_call: TRBV28
clone_size: .
j_call: TRBJ2-3
d_call: TRBD1
cdr3_nt: TGTGCCAGCAGTTTATTCGGGTCGGGACAGGGGGCAGATACGCAGTATTTT
cdr3_aa: CASSLFGSGQGADTQYF

v_call: TRBV27
clone_size: .
j_call: TRBJ1-5
d_call: TRBD1
cdr3_nt: TGTGCCAGCAGTTCCTGGGGGGACAGCATCAATCAGCCCCAGCATTTT
cdr3_aa: CASSSWGDSINQPQHF

v_call: TRBV18
clone_size: .
j_call: TRBJ2-7
d_call: .
cdr3_nt: TGTGCCAGCTCAACACAGTCTGGATCCTACGAGCAGTACTTC
cdr3_aa: CASSTQSGSYEQYF

v_call: TRBV11-2
clone_size: .
j_call: TRBJ2-7
d_call: TRBD1
cdr3_nt: TGTGCCAGCGGACCATGGGACAGGGGAAAAGAGCAGTACTTC
cdr3_aa: CASGPWDRGKEQYF

v_call: TRBV6-1
clone_size: .
j_call: TRBJ2-7
d_call: TRBD1
cdr3_nt: TGTGCCAGCAGTGGGCAACCTATGACAGGGGGCTACGAGCAGTACTTC
cdr3_aa: CASSGQPMTGGYEQYF

v_call: TRBV7-9
clone_size: .
j_call: TRBJ2-2
d_call: TRBD1
cdr3_nt: TGTGCCAGCAGCCCTAAGGGGGACAGACACGGGGAGCTGTTTTTT
cdr3_aa: CASSPKGDRHGELFF

v_call: TRBV27
clone_size: .
j_call: TRBJ2-7
d_call: TRBD2
cdr3_nt: TGTGCCAGCAGTTTATCGCCGGGACTAGCGGGAAAGCAGTACTTC
cdr3_aa: CASSLSPGLAGKQYF

v_call: TRBV5-6
clone_size: .
j_call: TRBJ1-2
d_call: .
cdr3_nt: TGTGCCAGCAGCTCCCCCGGGCAGGGCTTATATGGCTACACCTTC
cdr3_aa: CASSSPGQGLYGYTF

v_call: TRBV18
clone_size: .
j_call: TRBJ2-3
d_call: .
cdr3_nt: TGTGCCAGCTCACCAATTGGGGGGACAGATACGCAGTATTTT
cdr3_aa: CASSPIGGTDTQYF

v_call: TRBV6-1
clone_size: .
j_call: TRBJ2-7
d_call: .
cdr3_nt: TGTGCCAGCAAGGGGGACCTGTACGAGCAGTACTTC
cdr3_aa: CASKGDLYEQYF

v_call: TRBV10-3
clone_size: .
j_call: TRBJ1-1
d_call: TRBD1
cdr3_nt: TGTGCCATCAGTGAGGACAGGGGGGGCCTCACTGAAGCTTTCTTT
cdr3_aa: CAISEDRGGLTEAFF

v_call: TRBV19
clone_size: .
j_call: TRBJ1-5
d_call: TRBD1
cdr3_nt: TGTGCCAGTAGTAGACAGGGGGCGCCGAGCAATCAGCCCCAGCATTTT
cdr3_aa: CASSRQGAPSNQPQHF

v_call: TRBV5-6
clone_size: .
j_call: TRBJ2-7
d_call: .
cdr3_nt: TGTGCCAGCAGCTTGGCAGGGGCAGGGTCCTACGAGCAGTACTTC
cdr3_aa: CASSLAGAGSYEQYF

v_call: TRBV11-2
clone_size: .
j_call: TRBJ1-4
d_call: TRBD1
cdr3_nt: TGTGCCAGCAGCTTAGACTTCAGGGGGTCTAATGAAAAACTGTTTTTT
cdr3_aa: CASSLDFRGSNEKLFF

v_call: TRBV28
clone_size: .
j_call: TRBJ2-7
d_call: .
cdr3_nt: TGTGCCAGTAGGACTGGGCTACCCTACGAGCAGTACTTC
cdr3_aa: CASRTGLPYEQYF

v_call: TRBV11-2
clone_size: once
j_call: TRBJ1-1
d_call: .
cdr3_nt: TGTGCCAGCAGCTCCCTACGGGGCACTGAAGCTTTCTTT
cdr3_aa: CASSSLRGTEAFF

v_call: TRBV28
clone_size: .
j_call: TRBJ1-5
d_call: .
cdr3_nt: TGTGCCAGCAGTTGGGGAGGAGCAGGGCAGCCCCAGCATTTT
cdr3_aa: CASSWGGAGQPQHF

v_call: TRBV4-2
clone_size: .
j_call: TRBJ1-5
d_call: .
cdr3_nt: TGTGCCAGCAGCCAGGAGACTACAACAAATCAGCCCCAGCATTTT
cdr3_aa: CASSQETTTNQPQHF

v_call: TRBV5-1
clone_size: .
j_call: TRBJ2-1
d_call: TRBD2
cdr3_nt: TGCGCCAGCAGCAGCTACACCTTAGCGGGAGGGCACTACAATGAGCAGTTCTTC
cdr3_aa: CASSSYTLAGGHYNEQFF

v_call: TRBV5-1
clone_size: .
j_call: TRBJ2-1
d_call: TRBD2
cdr3_nt: TGCGCCAGCAGCTTTGGGAGCGGGGATTACAATGAGCAGTTCTTC
cdr3_aa: CASSFGSGDYNEQFF

v_call: TRBV7-9
clone_size: .
j_call: TRBJ2-2
d_call: .
cdr3_nt: TGTGCCAGCAGCTTAGTCCAGGGTTTCGGGGAGCTGTTTTTT
cdr3_aa: CASSLVQGFGELFF

v_call: TRBV7-8
clone_size: .
j_call: TRBJ2-7
d_call: .
cdr3_nt: TGTGCCAGCAGCTTATCTTCCAGGGTGGTCGAGCAGTACTTC
cdr3_aa: CASSLSSRVVEQYF

v_call: TRBV10-1
clone_size: .
j_call: TRBJ2-7
d_call: .
cdr3_nt: TGCGCCAGCAGTGAGTCGACTGCAGGGGCACCCTACGAGCAGTACTTC
cdr3_aa: CASSESTAGAPYEQYF